This T cell receptor (beta chain) stems from a study of esophageal squamous cell carcinoma under preoperative chemotherapy. Overall study findings and caveats: After chemotherapy, TCR diversity rose significantly in peripheral T cells but not in tumor-infiltrating lymphocytes. After treatment, tumor-infiltrating lymphocytes apparently came partly from blood T cells. Paclitaxel-nedaplatin therapy caused immediate, substantial clonotype frequency changes.

The germline CDR1 and CDR2 sequences are SGHNT and YENEEA. With V trimmed by 4 bases and J by 8 bases, 8 bases remained unmatched. CDR3 length: 15 amino acids. In the case of this clonotype: Its antigen remains unidentified.

The time point was: after preoperative PTX-NDP chemotherapy. TCRdb re-called the PCR reads with MiXCR, one entry per CDR3 protein. The top ten clones hold roughly 29% of a sample with approximately 19,000 distinct CDR3 sequences, 35% to 55% of them seen once. The rearrangement uses TRBV11-3 and TRBJ2-1; 10 bases are shared with TRBD2. This receptor was taken from a human donor with esophageal squamous cell carcinoma. The donor label of this sample is uncertain. This specimen was acquired from a patient given preoperative chemotherapy. The CDR3 nucleotides read TGTGCCAGCAGCTCGGGGCTAGCGGGAGTGGATGAGCAGTTCTTC. As protein: CASSSGLAGVDEQFF.